This record looks at one TCR beta chain sequence and its context. 5'RACE, which relied on constant-segment primers, yielded TCR alpha and TCR beta cDNA libraries carrying sample barcodes and UMIs. From the 5' RACE reads, TCRdb called clonotypes with MiXCR, one entry per CDR3 protein. The sample has roughly 600,000 distinct CDR3 sequences, approximately 19% seen once. This sample stems from a study of T-cell memory formation after mild COVID-19. Germline trimming cut 1 base from V and 2 bases from J; bases unmatched to any gene: 7. The CDR3 spans 17 residues. Looked up from germline, CDR1 is KGHDR and CDR2 is SFDVKD.

This TCR derives from an adult woman who had mild COVID-19 (a few samples of this study predate the infection). Cell type and time point are not known. The J gene is TRBJ2-5, the V gene TRBV24-1; 9 nucleotides line up with TRBD2. The sample taken for sequencing was PBMCs or a T cell subset sorted from them (not recorded which). The CDR3 spells CATSDFPISGRQETQYF. The CDR3 DNA sequence: TGTGCCACCAGTGATTTCCCCATTAGCGGGAGACAAGAGACCCAGTACTTC.